Each of the 27 T cell receptor beta chains below was sequenced from the same sample in a study of cytomegalovirus exposure and HLA in healthy donors. Primers for the PCR totalled 60 Vbeta and 13 Jbeta. The data were produced by immunoSEQ multiplex PCR, yet TCRdb's version contains in-frame clones alone and is incomplete. The sample contains approximately 210,000 clones, more than 65% of which appear only once. The sample comprised PBMCs. The receptors come from a girl aged 5-17 years in good health and CMV-seropositive.

The chain carries TRBV7-2 and TRBJ2-7, with TRBD2 as a possible D gene (5 bases). The CDR3 extends over 14 amino acids. Trimming took off 1 base at V and 1 base at J, with 8 bases between the two ends. Germline values: CDR1 SGHTA, CDR2 FQGNSA. DNA of the CDR3: TGTGCCAGCAGCTTAGAGAGGGTATCCTACGAGCAGTACTTC. The encoded protein is CASSLERVSYEQYF.

This chain uses TRBV7-6 with TRBJ2-3; 7 positions agree with TRBD2. CDR3 size: 16 residues. Germline V gene lookup returns CDR1 SGHVS and CDR2 FNYEAQ. The ends lost 2 bases at V and 2 bases at J; junction bases unmatched: 7. The CDR3 is CASSLTGGRYTDTQYF. CDR3 DNA sequence: TGTGCCAGCAGCTTAACGGGCGGGAGATACACAGATACGCAGTATTTT.

This rearrangement joins TRBV18 to TRBJ2-7; 8 bases are shared with TRBD2. Germline loops: CDR1 KGHSH, CDR2 LQKENI. With 0 bases clipped from V and 4 bases from J, the junction kept 8 bases outside the gene matches. The CDR3 covers 16 residues. The CDR3 DNA reads as TGTGCCAGCTCACCACCGTCCTACGGGGGGGCGTACGAGCAGTACTTC. This codes for CASSPPSYGGAYEQYF.

The gene calls are TRBV6-5 and TRBJ1-1, with TRBD1 as a possible D gene (5 bases). CDR3 length equals 14 residues. CDR1 and CDR2 (germline): MNHEY, SVGAGI. The germline V and J ends were trimmed by 8 bases and 1 base, with 14 bases remaining between them. The CDR3 nucleotides read TGTGCCAGCCACGGGGGAAGGCGGAACACTGAAGCTTTCTTT. Protein sequence: CASHGGRRNTEAFF.

As DNA, the CDR3 is TGTGCCAGTAGTATAGATCAAGGAGGTTACGAGCAGTACTTC. It is translated as CASSIDQGGYEQYF. This sequence joins TRBV19 and TRBJ2-7, with D possibly matching TRBD2 (5 bases). The CDR3 length is 14 residues. Between the trimmed V and J ends, which lost 0 bases and 4 bases, there was a span of 10 bases. Germline V gene sequence: CDR1 LNHDA, CDR2 SQIVND (reference sequence).

This chain uses TRBV7-2 with TRBJ1-5, with D unclear. Trimming stripped 1 base from V and 5 bases from J, with 9 bases between. The germline CDR1 and CDR2 sequences are SGHTA and FQGNSA. The CDR3 totals 14 residues. DNA for the CDR3: TGTGCCAGCAGCTTAGATGCGGGTTATCAGCCCCAGCATTTT. This translates into CASSLDAGYQPQHF.

The genes are TRBV11-3 and TRBJ2-5; D may be TRBD1 (6 bases). V lost 2 bases to trimming and J lost 5 bases, with 12 bases between them. This CDR3 region has 14 residues. Germline values: CDR1 SGHNT, CDR2 YENEEA. This chain's CDR3 is CASSLLGARETQYF. The CDR3 bases are TGTGCCAGCAGCTTATTGGGGGCTCGGGAGACCCAGTACTTC.

The chain is built from TRBV30 and TRBJ2-5, with D possibly TRBD1 on 7 matching bases. This CDR3 is built from 14 residues. The V end lost 4 bases, the J end lost 0 bases, and 12 bases lay between the germline ends. CDR1 and CDR2 from the germline V gene are GTSNPN and SVGIG (reference sequence). CDR3 sequence: CAWNQGGHQETQYF. CDR3 bases: TGTGCCTGGAATCAGGGGGGACACCAAGAGACCCAGTACTTC.

V and J are TRBV10-3 and TRBJ2-7; D not certain. The germline gives CDR1 ENHRY, CDR2 SYGVKD. This CDR3 is built from 13 residues. With 4 bases removed from V and 0 bases from J, the gap between germline ends came to 7 bases. This CDR3 reads CAISVSLSYEQYF. The CDR3 DNA is TGTGCCATCAGTGTGAGCCTCTCCTACGAGCAGTACTTC.

The V gene is TRBV9, the J gene TRBJ2-7, with a possible D match to TRBD1 (6 bases). Germline V lookup: CDR1 SGDLS, CDR2 YYNGEE. The CDR3 sequence is 13 residues long. The V and J ends lost 6 bases and 6 bases respectively, with 16 bases between them. The CDR3 reads CASNRTQGPEQYF. CDR3 sequence (DNA): TGTGCCAGCAACCGAACACAGGGCCCCGAGCAGTACTTC.

The chain is built from TRBV4-3 and TRBJ2-1; TRBD2 agrees at 11 bases. The CDR3 extends over 18 amino acids. With 1 base clipped from V and 6 bases from J, the junction kept 11 bases outside the gene matches. Looked up from germline, CDR1 is LGHNA and CDR2 is YSLEER. CDR3 bases: TGCGCCAGCAGCCAAGTAGGAGGGCTAGCGGGGGGATCCAATGAGCAGTTCTTC. Its translation: CASSQVGGLAGGSNEQFF.

CDR3 DNA sequence: TGTGCCAGCAGCGTAGGTGGACGGGAAGAAAAACTGTTTTTT. Residues: CASSVGGREEKLFF. V is TRBV9 and J is TRBJ1-4; D call uncertain. Trimming cost V 0 bases and J 8 bases, with 11 bases left between them. The germline gives CDR1 SGDLS, CDR2 YYNGEE. This CDR3 has 14 residues.

CDR3 sequence (DNA): TGTGCCAGCAGCTTCCGAGGGGGCCAAGAGACCCAGTACTTC. Its protein is CASSFRGGQETQYF. The rearrangement uses TRBV11-3 and TRBJ2-5, with D possibly TRBD1 on 6 matching bases. Trimming pared 3 bases from V and 1 base from J, leaving 9 bases between. Germline CDR1 and CDR2: SGHNT and YENEEA. This CDR3 contains 14 residues.

The chain links TRBV29-1 to TRBJ2-5, with D perhaps TRBD1 (8 bases). The CDR3 extends over 14 amino acids. V lost 6 bases, J lost 3 bases, and 17 bases lay in between. Germline CDR1 is SQVTM and CDR2 is ANQGSEA. For the CDR3, the DNA is TGCAGCGTGGATGACAGGGGAGGGGAAGAGACCCAGTACTTC. Translated, it gives CSVDDRGGEETQYF.

This clone was counted once. The chain uses TRBV6-6 and TRBJ2-7; D uncertain. CDR1 is MNHNY and CDR2 is SVGAGI in the germline V gene (reference sequence). There are 11 residues in the CDR3. The ends were cut back, 6 bases at V and 4 bases at J, with 7 bases in the middle. The CDR3 loop reads CASSREYEQYF. In DNA, the CDR3 is TGTGCCAGCAGCCGAGAGTACGAGCAGTACTTC.

The chain employs TRBV29-1 and TRBJ2-3, with a weak D call TRBD1 (6 bases). The germline V gene has CDR1 SQVTM and CDR2 ANQGSEA. This CDR3 has 13 residues. V gave up 4 bases and J gave up 0 bases, with 8 bases separating them. This CDR3 is CSVVGTSTDTQYF. The CDR3 DNA follows: TGCAGCGTTGTTGGGACAAGCACAGATACGCAGTATTTT.

V is TRBV27 and J is TRBJ2-2; weak D call: TRBD2 (7 bases). Germline V gene sequence: CDR1 MNHEY, CDR2 SMNVEV (reference sequence). V gave up 5 bases and J gave up 2 bases, with 12 bases separating them. The CDR3 contains 15 residues. CDR3 DNA: TGTGCCAGCAGTAGGGGGACTACTAACACCGGGGAGCTGTTTTTT. Protein sequence: CASSRGTTNTGELFF.

CDR3: CASSAGTGTDTQYF. DNA for the CDR3: TGCGCCAGCAGCGCCGGGACAGGGACAGATACGCAGTATTTT. The V gene is TRBV5-1, the J gene TRBJ2-3, with 9 bases identical to TRBD1. V gave up 4 bases and J gave up 3 bases; unmatched junction bases: 3. Germline V gene sequence: CDR1 SGHRS, CDR2 YFSETQ. The CDR3 length is 14 residues.

The rearrangement uses TRBV30 and TRBJ1-1; TRBD1 might be the D (6 bases). Between the trimmed V and J ends, which lost 2 bases and 1 base, there was a span of 8 bases. The CDR3 covers 13 residues. Germline values: CDR1 GTSNPN, CDR2 SVGIG (reference sequence). In nucleotides, the CDR3 is TGTGCCTGGAGTACAGGGACGAACACTGAAGCTTTCTTT. Protein sequence: CAWSTGTNTEAFF.

The rearrangement uses TRBV5-1 and TRBJ2-3; TRBD1 agrees at 9 bases. This CDR3 is built from 14 residues. V was pared by 7 bases and J by 0 bases, with 3 bases of the junction left unmatched. Germline V lookup: CDR1 SGHRS, CDR2 YFSETQ. CDR3 nucleotide sequence: TGCGCCAGCTTACAGGGGGCTAGCACAGATACGCAGTATTTT. Translating it yields CASLQGASTDTQYF.

This clone was picked up one time. A read error may produce the germline difference seen at one junction end. The genes are TRBV7-9 and TRBJ2-7; 9 bases map to TRBD1. The CDR3 covers 16 residues. Germline V gene sequence: CDR1 SEHNR, CDR2 FQNEAQ (reference sequence). CDR3 sequence reads: CSSSSNLGTGSHEQYF. The CDR3 DNA follows: TGTTCCAGCAGCTCAAACCTCGGGACAGGGTCCCACGAGCAGTACTTC.

V is TRBV4-3 and J is TRBJ1-5; possible D gene TRBD1, 6 bases. V was shortened by 4 bases and J by 7 bases, with 14 bases between the two germline ends. Germline-derived CDR1 and CDR2 are LGHNA and YSLEER. The CDR3 spans 14 residues. The CDR3 protein is CASSRVTGGQPQHF. DNA of the CDR3: TGCGCCAGCAGCCGGGTGACAGGAGGACAGCCCCAGCATTTT.

This rearrangement joins TRBV2 to TRBJ2-4; D might be TRBD1 (6 bases). This CDR3 has 20 amino acids. Germline V gene lookup returns CDR1 SNHLY and CDR2 FYNNEI. The V and J ends lost 2 bases and 0 bases respectively, with 23 bases between them. The CDR3 DNA sequence: TGTGCCAGCAGTGAAAATTGGAGTGATCGGGACACGCTAGCCAAAAACATTCAGTACTTC. It translates to CASSENWSDRDTLAKNIQYF.

This chain joins TRBV6-5 and TRBJ1-4; no reliable D call. V was cut by 6 bases and J by 7 bases, with 15 bases left in between. CDR3 size: 14 residues. Germline CDR1 MNHEY, CDR2 SVGAGI. CDR3 coding DNA: TGTGCCAGCAGCCTAGGCACTTTGGGTGAAAAACTGTTTTTT. Protein product: CASSLGTLGEKLFF.

V usage is TRBV4-3 and J usage is TRBJ2-3; 11 nucleotides align to TRBD2. This CDR3 is 15 amino acids long. J was trimmed by 6 bases and V by 1 base; bases with no gene match: 3. Germline V CDR1 and CDR2: LGHNA, YSLEER. The CDR3 reads CASSQGSGGADTQYF. CDR3 DNA: TGCGCCAGCAGCCAAGGTAGCGGGGGGGCCGATACGCAGTATTTT.

The V and J genes are TRBV27 and TRBJ2-6, with 10 bases lining up with TRBD1. Trimming at V came to 8 bases and at J to 2 bases, leaving 6 bases not matched to a gene. CDR3 length: 16 amino acids. The germline CDR1 and CDR2 sequences are MNHEY and SMNVEV (reference sequence). CDR3 loop: CASGGQGIAGANVLTF. The CDR3 DNA reads as TGTGCCAGCGGGGGACAGGGGATAGCTGGGGCCAACGTCCTGACTTTC.

The V call is TRBV19, the J call TRBJ2-7, with D uncertain. The length of the CDR3 is 15 residues. V lost 5 bases and J 2 bases, leaving 16 bases between the germline ends. The germline gives CDR1 LNHDA, CDR2 SQIVND (reference sequence). CDR3 coding DNA: TGTGCCAGTAGTTTGACTGAACCTACTCCCTACGAGCAGTACTTC. The encoded protein is CASSLTEPTPYEQYF.